This is a list of T cell receptor beta chains from one sample in a study of blood T cell repertoires in COVID-19. Only in-frame clones appear in the TCRdb table, and some are missing; sequencing was by immunoSEQ multiplex PCR. The sample yields 310,000 or so clones, around 84% seen once. The sequencing input was PBMCs or T cells enriched from blood (not recorded which). The source of these receptors is a woman aged 18-35 years who had recovered from COVID-19. CDR3s include the opening cysteine and the closing phenylalanine or tryptophan. The order of the fields is CDR3 protein, J gene, V gene.

CASSPEREGREQYF,TRBJ2-7,TRBV18
CAIGSQETQYF,TRBJ2-5,TRBV10-3
CAWRESRDRGWSRNTEAFF,TRBJ1-1,TRBV30
CASSIVGEGGYGYTF,TRBJ1-2,TRBV19
CAKTRTGDTGELFF,TRBJ2-2,TRBV24-1
CASSGQGASEQYF,TRBJ2-7,TRBV19
CASSVGLSAAKNIQYF,TRBJ2-4,TRBV9
CASSQVGPPEAFF,TRBJ1-1,TRBV14
CAWSQDRFNEKLFF,TRBJ1-4,TRBV30
CASSSGTSGTDTQYF,TRBJ2-3,TRBV5-1
CASSRDRAGAGYTF,TRBJ1-2,TRBV18
CASSLDRTDTQYF,TRBJ2-3,TRBV12-3/TRBV12-4
CASSSPVLSGANVLTF,TRBJ2-6,TRBV7-8
CASRTRGGYEQYF,TRBJ2-7,TRBV27
CAAGTQGSYEQYF,TRBJ2-7,TRBV18
CASSSGGSTDTQYF,TRBJ2-3,TRBV28
CAISGGQGSYYEQYF,TRBJ2-7,TRBV10-3
CASRPGTGLNEKLFF,TRBJ1-4,TRBV6-5
CASSPDRGISGELFF,TRBJ2-2,TRBV4-1
CASRGTGGYTEAFF,TRBJ1-1,TRBV10-2